The T cell receptor (beta chain) described here comes from a study of OX40 agonist ivuxolimab in advanced cancers. Overall study: The study treated patients with ivuxolimab, an agonistic anti-OX40 (CD134) antibody. Past anti-PD-1, anti-PD-L1 or anti-CTLA-4 therapy was accepted, and roughly 38% had received some. Study-level findings and limits: Expanded clones belonging to CD8+ T cells outnumbered, on average, those of CD4+.

The germline V gene has CDR1 MNHNS and CDR2 SASEGT. This CDR3 contains 18 residues. The V gene lost 2 bases and the J gene lost 1 base, with 18 bases spanning the gap. The sample holds a few counts of this clone. The antigen remains unidentified. The protocol was immunoSEQ multiplex PCR, while the TCRdb copy is restricted to in-frame clones and leaves out a portion. The sample includes approximately 7,000 clones, 65% to 90% seen only once; the top ten take over 70%. The TCR was taken from an adult with an advanced solid tumor such as melanoma, head and neck, liver or kidney cancer. The sequencing here drew on CD4+ or CD8+ T cells sorted from blood, taken in a trial of the OX40 agonist ivuxolimab. The rearrangement links TRBV6-1 to TRBJ1-5; TRBD1 might be the D (6 bases). CDR3 protein: CASSENGGRGISNQPQHF. In DNA, the CDR3 is TGTGCCAGCAGTGAAAATGGGGGGCGAGGTATAAGCAATCAGCCCCAGCATTTT.